This T cell receptor (beta chain) was recorded in a study of T cell clonotyping in hematopoietic cell transplantation. About the study: Pretransplant recipient samples were taken after cytoreduction.

Comment on this clone: Its antigen is as yet unknown.

Regarding time point: recipient sample about 28 days before transplant, after cytoreduction. The CDR3 is 14 amino acids. Germline trimming cut 5 bases from V and 3 bases from J; bases unmatched to any gene: 4. The germline V gene encodes CDR1 SGHTA and CDR2 FQGTGA. Sequenced by immunoSEQ multiplex PCR; TCRdb stores in-frame clones only, minus some. The data show tens of thousands of clones, 85% seen once. General study findings and limits: Without cell sorting, CD4 versus CD8 contributions remain unresolved. Pathologically expanded recipient clonotypes increased progressively from day 30 to day 180 as diversity fell. Few recipient clonotypes overlapped donors; over 95% were de novo at given depth.

The origin of this receptor is a man aged 55 to 70 with acute myeloid leukemia. Some clones in this sample may be carry-over from other donors' samples. Sequences were derived from peripheral blood mononuclear cells, sampled before stem cell transplant. V gene TRBV7-3 combines with J gene TRBJ1-1, with TRBD1 matching over 9 bases. CDR3 protein: CASSAGQGYTEAFF. Here the CDR3 DNA reads TGTGCCAGCAGCGCCGGACAGGGGTACACTGAAGCTTTCTTT.